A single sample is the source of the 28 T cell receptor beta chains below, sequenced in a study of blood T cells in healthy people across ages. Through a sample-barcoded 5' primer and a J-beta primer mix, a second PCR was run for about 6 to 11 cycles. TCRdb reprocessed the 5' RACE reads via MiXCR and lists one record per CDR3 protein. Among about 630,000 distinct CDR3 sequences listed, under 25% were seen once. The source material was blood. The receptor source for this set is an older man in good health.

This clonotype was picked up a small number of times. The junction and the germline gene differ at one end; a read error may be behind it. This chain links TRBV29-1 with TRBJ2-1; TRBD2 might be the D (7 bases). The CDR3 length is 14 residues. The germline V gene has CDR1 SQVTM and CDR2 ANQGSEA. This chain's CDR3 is CSGERGASSNEQFF. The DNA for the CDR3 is TGCAGCGGTGAACGGGGGGCTTCTTCGAATGAGCAGTTCTTC.

CDR3 region: CASSINRVNTEAFF. The CDR3 DNA reads TGTGCCAGTAGTATCAACAGGGTGAACACTGAAGCTTTCTTT. The chain is built from TRBV19 and TRBJ1-1; D possibly corresponds to TRBD1 (6 bases). CDR1 is LNHDA and CDR2 is SQIVND in the germline V gene (reference sequence). The CDR3 runs to 14 residues. Trimming stripped 3 bases from V and 0 bases from J, with 8 bases between.

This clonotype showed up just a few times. The chain's CDR3 is CASSPSLENEQFF. Written as DNA, the CDR3 is TGTGCCAGCAGCCCTTCTTTAGAAAATGAGCAGTTCTTC. This chain links TRBV3-1 with TRBJ2-1, with D uncertain. The CDR3 consists of 13 residues. The germline V gene has CDR1 LGHDT and CDR2 YNNKEL (reference sequence). Trimming removed 4 bases at V and 7 bases at J, with 11 bases between.

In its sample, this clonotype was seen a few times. The CDR3: CASSLFGLTYEQYF. CDR3 coding DNA: TGTGCCAGCAGCTTGTTCGGGCTAACCTACGAGCAGTACTTC. The chain combines TRBV5-6 with TRBJ2-7; D ambiguous. Deletions cut 1 base from V and 2 bases from J, with 10 bases between. The CDR3 extends over 14 amino acids. From germline, CDR1 is SGHDT and CDR2 YYEEEE.

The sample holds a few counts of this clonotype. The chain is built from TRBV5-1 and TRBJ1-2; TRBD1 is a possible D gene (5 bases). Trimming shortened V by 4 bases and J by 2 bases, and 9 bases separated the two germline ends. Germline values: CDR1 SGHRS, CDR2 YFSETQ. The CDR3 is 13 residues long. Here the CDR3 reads CASSTDKNYGYTF. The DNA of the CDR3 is TGCGCCAGCAGCACGGACAAAAACTATGGCTACACCTTC.

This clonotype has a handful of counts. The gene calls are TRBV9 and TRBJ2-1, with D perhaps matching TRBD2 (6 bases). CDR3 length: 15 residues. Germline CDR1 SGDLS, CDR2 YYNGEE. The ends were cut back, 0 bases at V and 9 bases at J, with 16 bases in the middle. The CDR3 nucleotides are TGTGCCAGCAGCGTAGTACTAGCCTCCAACGGTGAGCAGTTCTTC. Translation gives CASSVVLASNGEQFF.

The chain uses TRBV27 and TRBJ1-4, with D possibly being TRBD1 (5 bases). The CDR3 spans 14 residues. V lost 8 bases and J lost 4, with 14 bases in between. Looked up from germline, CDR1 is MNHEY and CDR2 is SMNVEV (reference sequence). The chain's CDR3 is CASRRSGVNEKLFF. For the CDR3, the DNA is TGTGCCAGCCGGCGGTCGGGGGTTAATGAAAAACTGTTTTTT.

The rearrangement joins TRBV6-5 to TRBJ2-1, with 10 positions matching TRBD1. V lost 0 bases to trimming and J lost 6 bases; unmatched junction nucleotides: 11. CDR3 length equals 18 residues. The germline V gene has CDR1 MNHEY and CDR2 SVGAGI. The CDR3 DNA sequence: TGTGCCAGCAGTTACTCCCAGGGACAGGGGCGGGGACCCAATGAGCAGTTCTTC. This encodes CASSYSQGQGRGPNEQFF.

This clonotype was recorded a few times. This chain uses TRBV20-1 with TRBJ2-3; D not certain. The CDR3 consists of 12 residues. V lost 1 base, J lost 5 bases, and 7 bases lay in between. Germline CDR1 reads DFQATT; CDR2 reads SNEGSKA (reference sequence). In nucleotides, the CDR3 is TGCAGTGCTAGAGGACTGATAGATACGCAGTATTTT. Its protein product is CSARGLIDTQYF.

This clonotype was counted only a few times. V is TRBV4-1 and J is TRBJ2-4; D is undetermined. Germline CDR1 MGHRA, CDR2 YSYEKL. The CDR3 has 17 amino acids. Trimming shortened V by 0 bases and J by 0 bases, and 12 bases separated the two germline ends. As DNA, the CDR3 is TGCGCCAGCAGCCAAGATTGGCCTGGAGAAGCCAAAAACATTCAGTACTTC. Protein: CASSQDWPGEAKNIQYF.

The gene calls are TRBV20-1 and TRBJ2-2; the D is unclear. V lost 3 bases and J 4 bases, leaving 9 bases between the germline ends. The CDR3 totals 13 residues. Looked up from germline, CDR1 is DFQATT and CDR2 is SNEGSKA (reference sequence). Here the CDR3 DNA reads TGCAGTGCTAGCGAAACACGCACCGGGGAGCTGTTTTTT. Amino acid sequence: CSASETRTGELFF.

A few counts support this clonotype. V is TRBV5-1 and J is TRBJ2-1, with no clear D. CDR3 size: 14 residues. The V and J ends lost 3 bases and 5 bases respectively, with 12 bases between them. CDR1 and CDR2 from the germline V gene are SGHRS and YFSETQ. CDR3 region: CASSSPTWDNEQFF. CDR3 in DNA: TGCGCCAGCAGCTCCCCGACTTGGGACAATGAGCAGTTCTTC.

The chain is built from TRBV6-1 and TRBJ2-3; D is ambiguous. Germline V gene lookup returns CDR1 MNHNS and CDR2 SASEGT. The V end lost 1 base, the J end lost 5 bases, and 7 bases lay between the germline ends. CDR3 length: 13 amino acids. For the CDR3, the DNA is TGTGCCAGCAGTGAAGTACGTGAAGATACGCAGTATTTT. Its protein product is CASSEVREDTQYF.

The CDR3 loop is CASSQASGTPLHF. The CDR3 coding sequence is TGTGCCAGCAGCCAAGCCTCAGGGACACCCCTCCACTTT. The chain links TRBV14 to TRBJ1-6, with a tentative D call TRBD1 (5 bases). The length of the CDR3 is 13 residues. With 1 base removed from V and 11 bases from J, the gap between germline ends came to 9 bases. From germline, CDR1 is SGHDN and CDR2 FVKESK.

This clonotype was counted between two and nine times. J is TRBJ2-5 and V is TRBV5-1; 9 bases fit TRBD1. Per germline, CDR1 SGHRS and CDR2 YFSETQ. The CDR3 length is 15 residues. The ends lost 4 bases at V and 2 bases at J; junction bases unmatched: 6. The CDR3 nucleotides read TGCGCCAGCAGCCACGGGACAGGGAGACAAGAGACCCAGTACTTC. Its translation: CASSHGTGRQETQYF.

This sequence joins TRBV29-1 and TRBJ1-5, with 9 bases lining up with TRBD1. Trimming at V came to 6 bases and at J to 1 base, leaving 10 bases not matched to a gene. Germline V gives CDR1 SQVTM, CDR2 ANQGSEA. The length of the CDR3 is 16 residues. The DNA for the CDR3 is TGCAGCGTAACCGGGACAGGGACCGGGAGCAATCAGCCCCAGCATTTT. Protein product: CSVTGTGTGSNQPQHF.

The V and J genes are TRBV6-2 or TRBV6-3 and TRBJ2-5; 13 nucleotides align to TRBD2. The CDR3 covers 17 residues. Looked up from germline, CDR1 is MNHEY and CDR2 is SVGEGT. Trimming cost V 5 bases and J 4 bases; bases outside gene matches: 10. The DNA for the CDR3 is TGTGCCAGCAGTCAAACCGGGACTAGCGGGATAACAGAGACCCAGTACTTC. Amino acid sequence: CASSQTGTSGITETQYF.

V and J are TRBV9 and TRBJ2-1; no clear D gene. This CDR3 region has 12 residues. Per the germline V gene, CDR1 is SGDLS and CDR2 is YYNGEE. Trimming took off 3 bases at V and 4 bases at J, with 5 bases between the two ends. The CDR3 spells CASSELYNEQFF. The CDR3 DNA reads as TGTGCCAGCAGCGAACTATACAATGAGCAGTTCTTC.

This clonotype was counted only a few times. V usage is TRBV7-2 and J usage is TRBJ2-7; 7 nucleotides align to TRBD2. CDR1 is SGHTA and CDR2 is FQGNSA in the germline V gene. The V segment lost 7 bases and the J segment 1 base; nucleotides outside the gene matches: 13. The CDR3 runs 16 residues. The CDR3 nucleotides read TGTGCCAGCACCCTAAGTGGCGGGAGCTTATCCTACGAGCAGTACTTC. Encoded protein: CASTLSGGSLSYEQYF.

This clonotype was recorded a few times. The CDR3 loop reads CASSLPGRELFF. The DNA of the CDR3 is TGTGCCAGCAGCTTACCTGGGAGGGAGCTGTTTTTT. The J gene is TRBJ2-2, the V gene TRBV7-6; D ambiguous. The CDR3 spans 12 residues. Trimming pared 2 bases from V and 9 bases from J, leaving 7 bases between. CDR1 is SGHVS and CDR2 is FNYEAQ in the germline V gene. Variable domain in full (rest from reference TRBV7-6 and TRBJ2-2): GAGVSQSPRYKVTKRGQDVALRCDPISGHVSLYWYRQALGQGPEFLTYFNYEAQQDKSGLPNDRFSAERPEGSISTLTIQRTEQRDSAMYRCASSLPGRELFFGEGSRLTVL.

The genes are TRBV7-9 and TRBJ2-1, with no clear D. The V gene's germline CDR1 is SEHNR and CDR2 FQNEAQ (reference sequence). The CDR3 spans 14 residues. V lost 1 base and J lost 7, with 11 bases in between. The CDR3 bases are TGTGCCAGCAGCTTAGGCCAACTGAGGAATGAGCAGTTCTTC. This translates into CASSLGQLRNEQFF.

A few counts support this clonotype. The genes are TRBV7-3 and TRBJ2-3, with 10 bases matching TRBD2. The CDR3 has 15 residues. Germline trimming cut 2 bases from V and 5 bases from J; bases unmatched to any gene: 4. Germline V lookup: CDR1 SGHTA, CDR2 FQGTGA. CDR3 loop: CASSLGAGGLDTQYF. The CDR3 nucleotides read TGTGCCAGCAGCTTAGGAGCGGGAGGGCTAGATACGCAGTATTTT. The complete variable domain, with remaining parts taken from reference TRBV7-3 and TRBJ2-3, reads GAGVSQTPSNKVTEKGKYVELRCDPISGHTALYWYRQSLGQGPEFLIYFQGTGAADDSGLPNDRFFAVRPEGSVSTLKIQRTERGDSAVYLCASSLGAGGLDTQYFGPGTRLTVL.

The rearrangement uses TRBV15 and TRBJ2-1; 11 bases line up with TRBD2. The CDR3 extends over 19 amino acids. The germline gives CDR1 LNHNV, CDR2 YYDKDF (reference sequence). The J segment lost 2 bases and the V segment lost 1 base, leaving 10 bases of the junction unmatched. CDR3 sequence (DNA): TGTGCCACCAGCAGAGTTGCCGGGACTAGCGGAACACCCTACAATGAGCAGTTCTTC. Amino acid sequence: CATSRVAGTSGTPYNEQFF.

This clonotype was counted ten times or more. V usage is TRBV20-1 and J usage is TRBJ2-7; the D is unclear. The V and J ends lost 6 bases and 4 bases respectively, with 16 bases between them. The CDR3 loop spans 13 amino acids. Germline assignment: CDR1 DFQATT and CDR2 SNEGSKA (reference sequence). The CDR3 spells CSARASISYEQYF. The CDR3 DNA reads TGCAGTGCACGGGCCTCTATCTCTTACGAGCAGTACTTC.

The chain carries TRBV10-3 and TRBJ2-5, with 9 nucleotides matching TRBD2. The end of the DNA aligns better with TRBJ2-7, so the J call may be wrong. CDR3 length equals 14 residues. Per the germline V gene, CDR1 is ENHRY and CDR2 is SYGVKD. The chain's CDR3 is CASIPGLATYEQYF. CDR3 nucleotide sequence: TGTGCCAGCATTCCGGGACTAGCAACCTACGAGCAGTACTTC.

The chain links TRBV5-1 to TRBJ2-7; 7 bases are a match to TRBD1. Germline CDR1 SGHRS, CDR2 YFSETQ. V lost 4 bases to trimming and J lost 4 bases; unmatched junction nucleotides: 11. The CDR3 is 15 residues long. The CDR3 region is CASSATGTEAYEQYF. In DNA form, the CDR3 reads TGCGCCAGCAGCGCAACCGGGACAGAGGCATACGAGCAGTACTTC. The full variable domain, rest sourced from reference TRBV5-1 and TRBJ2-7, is KAGVTQTPRYLIKTRGQQVTLSCSPISGHRSVSWYQQTPGQGLQFLFEYFSETQRNKGNFPGRFSGRQFSNSRSEMNVSTLELGDSALYLCASSATGTEAYEQYFGPGTRLTVT.

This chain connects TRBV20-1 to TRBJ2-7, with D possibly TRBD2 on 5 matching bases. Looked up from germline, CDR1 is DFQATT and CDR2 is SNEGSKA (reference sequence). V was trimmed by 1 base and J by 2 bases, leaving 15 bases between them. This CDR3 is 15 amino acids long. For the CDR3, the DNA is TGCAGTGCTAGAGGGCAGCGGCAAGGAACCTACGAGCAGTACTTC. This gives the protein CSARGQRQGTYEQYF.

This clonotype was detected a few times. Here the CDR3 reads CASSYSGSGQETQYF. CDR3 nucleotide sequence: TGTGCCAGCAGTTACTCGGGGTCGGGGCAAGAGACCCAGTACTTC. The J gene is TRBJ2-5, the V gene TRBV6-6; tentatively, D is TRBD2 (5 bases). The CDR3 consists of 15 residues. Trimming shortened V by 0 bases and J by 2 bases, and 10 bases separated the two germline ends. Germline CDR1 MNHNY, CDR2 SVGAGI (reference sequence).